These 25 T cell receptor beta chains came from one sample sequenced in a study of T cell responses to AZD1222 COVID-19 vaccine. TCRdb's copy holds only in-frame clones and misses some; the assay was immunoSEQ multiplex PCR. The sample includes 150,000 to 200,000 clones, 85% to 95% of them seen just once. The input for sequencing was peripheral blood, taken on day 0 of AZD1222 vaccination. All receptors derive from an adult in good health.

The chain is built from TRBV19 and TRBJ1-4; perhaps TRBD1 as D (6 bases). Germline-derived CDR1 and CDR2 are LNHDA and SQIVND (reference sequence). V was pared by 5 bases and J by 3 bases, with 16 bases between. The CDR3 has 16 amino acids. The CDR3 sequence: CASSLHREAANEKLFF. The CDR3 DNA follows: TGTGCCAGTAGTCTCCACAGGGAGGCGGCTAATGAAAAACTGTTTTTT.

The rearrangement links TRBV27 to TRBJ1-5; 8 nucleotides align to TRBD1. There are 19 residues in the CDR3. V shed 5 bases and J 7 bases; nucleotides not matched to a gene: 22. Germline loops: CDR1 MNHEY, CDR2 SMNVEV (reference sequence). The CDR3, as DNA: TGTGCCAGCAGTCGCTTACAGGGGGAGCAATTGAGGGGGACCCAGCCCCAGCATTTT. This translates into CASSRLQGEQLRGTQPQHF.

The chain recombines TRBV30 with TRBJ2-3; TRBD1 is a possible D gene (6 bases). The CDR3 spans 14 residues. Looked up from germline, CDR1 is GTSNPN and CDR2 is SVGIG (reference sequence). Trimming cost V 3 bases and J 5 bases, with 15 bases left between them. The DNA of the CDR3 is TGTGCCTGGAGGTGGGGGCTAATCGGAGATACGCAGTATTTT. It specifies CAWRWGLIGDTQYF.

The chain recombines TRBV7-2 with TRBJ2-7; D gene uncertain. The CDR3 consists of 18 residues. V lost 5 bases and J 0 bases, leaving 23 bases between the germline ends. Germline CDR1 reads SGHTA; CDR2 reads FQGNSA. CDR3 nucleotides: TGTGCCAGCAGCGTTTACCCCCCGCAGGCGTACGTCTCCTACGAGCAGTACTTC. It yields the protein CASSVYPPQAYVSYEQYF.

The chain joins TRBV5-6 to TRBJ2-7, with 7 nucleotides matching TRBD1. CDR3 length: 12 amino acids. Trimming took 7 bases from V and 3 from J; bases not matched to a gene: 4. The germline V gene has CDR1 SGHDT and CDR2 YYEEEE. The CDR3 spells CASGDRDYEQYF. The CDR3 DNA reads TGTGCCAGCGGTGACAGGGACTACGAGCAGTACTTC.

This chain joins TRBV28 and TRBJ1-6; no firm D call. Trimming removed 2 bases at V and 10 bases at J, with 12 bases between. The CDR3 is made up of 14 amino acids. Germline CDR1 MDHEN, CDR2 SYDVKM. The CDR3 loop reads CASSLDPGVSPLHF. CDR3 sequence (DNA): TGTGCCAGCAGTTTAGACCCCGGGGTGTCACCCCTCCACTTT. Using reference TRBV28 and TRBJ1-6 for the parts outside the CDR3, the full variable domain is DVKVTQSSRYLVKRTGEKVFLECVQDMDHENMFWYRQDPGLGLRLIYFSYDVKMKEKGDIPEGYSVSREKKERFSLILESASTNQTSMYLCASSLDPGVSPLHFGNGTRLTVT.

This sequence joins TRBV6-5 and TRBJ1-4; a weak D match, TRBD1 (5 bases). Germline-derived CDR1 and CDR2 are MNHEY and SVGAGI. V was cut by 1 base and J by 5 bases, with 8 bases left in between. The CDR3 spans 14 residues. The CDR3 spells CASSYYDSNEKLFF. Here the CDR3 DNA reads TGTGCCAGCAGTTACTATGACAGCAATGAAAAACTGTTTTTT.

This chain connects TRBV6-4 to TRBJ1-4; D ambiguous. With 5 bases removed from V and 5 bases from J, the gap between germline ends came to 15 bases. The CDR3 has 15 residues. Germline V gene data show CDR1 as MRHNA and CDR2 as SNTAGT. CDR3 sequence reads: CASSYSGRRNEKLFF. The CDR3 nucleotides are TGTGCCAGCAGTTATTCGGGGAGGAGAAATGAAAAACTGTTTTTT.

The CDR3 bases are TGTGCCAGCAGTTTATACCAATTGGACAGGGGAGGTTGGACAAACACTGAAGCTTTCTTT. The encoded protein is CASSLYQLDRGGWTNTEAFF. The rearrangement joins TRBV27 to TRBJ1-1; 9 nucleotides match TRBD1. Germline V CDR1 and CDR2: MNHEY, SMNVEV (reference sequence). This CDR3 is 20 amino acids long. Trimming took 1 base from V and 2 from J; bases not matched to a gene: 17.

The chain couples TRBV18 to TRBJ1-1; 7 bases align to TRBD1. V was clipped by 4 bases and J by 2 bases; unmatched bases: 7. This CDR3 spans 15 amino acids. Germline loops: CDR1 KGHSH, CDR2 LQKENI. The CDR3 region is CASSLWDSQNTEAFF. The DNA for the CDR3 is TGTGCCAGCTCACTTTGGGACAGCCAAAACACTGAAGCTTTCTTT.

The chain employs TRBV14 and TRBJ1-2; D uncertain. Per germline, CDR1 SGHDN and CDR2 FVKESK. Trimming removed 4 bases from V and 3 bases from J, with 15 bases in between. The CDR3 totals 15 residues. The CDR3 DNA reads TGTGCCAGCAGCCCCCGGACCCGTACCCACTATGGCTACACCTTC. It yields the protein CASSPRTRTHYGYTF.

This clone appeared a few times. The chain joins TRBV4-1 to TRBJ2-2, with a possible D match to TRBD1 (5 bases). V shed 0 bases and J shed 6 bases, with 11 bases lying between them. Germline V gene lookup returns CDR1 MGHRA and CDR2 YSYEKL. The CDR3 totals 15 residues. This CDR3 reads CASSQDRAGPGELFF. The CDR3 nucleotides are TGCGCCAGCAGCCAAGATAGGGCAGGGCCCGGGGAGCTGTTTTTT.

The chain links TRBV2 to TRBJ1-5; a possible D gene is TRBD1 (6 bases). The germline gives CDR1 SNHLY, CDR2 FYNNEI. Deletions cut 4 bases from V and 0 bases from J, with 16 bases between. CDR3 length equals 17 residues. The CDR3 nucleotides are TGTGCCAGCAGTGTTGTACAGGGTCTTTATAGCAATCAGCCCCAGCATTTT. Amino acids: CASSVVQGLYSNQPQHF.

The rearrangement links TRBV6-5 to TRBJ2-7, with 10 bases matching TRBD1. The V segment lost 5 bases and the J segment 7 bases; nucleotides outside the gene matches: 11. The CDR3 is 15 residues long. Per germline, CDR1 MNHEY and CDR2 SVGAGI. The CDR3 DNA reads TGTGCCAGCAGTACCCCCGGGACAGGGGTGTGGGAGCAGTACTTC. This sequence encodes CASSTPGTGVWEQYF.

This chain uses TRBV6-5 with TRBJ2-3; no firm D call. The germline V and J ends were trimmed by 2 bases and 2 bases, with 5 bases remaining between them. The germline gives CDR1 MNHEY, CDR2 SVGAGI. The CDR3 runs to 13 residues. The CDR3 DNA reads TGTGCCAGCAGTTACGGTGACACAGATACGCAGTATTTT. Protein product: CASSYGDTDTQYF.

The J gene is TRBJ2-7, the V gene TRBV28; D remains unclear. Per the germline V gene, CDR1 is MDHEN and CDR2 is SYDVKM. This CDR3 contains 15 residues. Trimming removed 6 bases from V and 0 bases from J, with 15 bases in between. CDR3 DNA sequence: TGTGCCAGCAGCTCCCCAACTACCTACTCCTACGAGCAGTACTTC. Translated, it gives CASSSPTTYSYEQYF.

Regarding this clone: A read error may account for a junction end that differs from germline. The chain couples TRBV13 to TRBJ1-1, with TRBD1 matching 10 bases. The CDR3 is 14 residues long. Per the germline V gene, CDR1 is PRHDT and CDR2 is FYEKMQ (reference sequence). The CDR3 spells CASSVGQGDTEAFF. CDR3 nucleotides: TGTGCCAGCAGCGTAGGACAGGGGGACACTGAAGCTTTCTTT.

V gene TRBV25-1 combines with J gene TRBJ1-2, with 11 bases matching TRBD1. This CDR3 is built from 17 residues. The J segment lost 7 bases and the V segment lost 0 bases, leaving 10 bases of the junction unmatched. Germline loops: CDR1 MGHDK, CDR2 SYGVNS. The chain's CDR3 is CASSEYIGGTGGFGYTF. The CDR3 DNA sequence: TGTGCCAGCAGTGAATATATTGGGGGGACAGGGGGATTTGGCTACACCTTC.

The CDR3 sequence is CASSQGGQSFSTNEKLFF. In DNA form, the CDR3 reads TGCGCCAGCAGCCAAGGGGGACAGAGCTTTTCAACTAATGAAAAACTGTTTTTT. The gene calls are TRBV4-1 and TRBJ1-4; 7 positions match TRBD1. Germline V CDR1 and CDR2: MGHRA, YSYEKL. The CDR3 runs 18 residues. After removal of 1 base from V and 0 bases from J, the junction contained 8 bases not matched to a gene.

CDR3 DNA sequence: TGTGCCAGCAGTTCATTTTTATCTCCGGGACACATCTATGGCTACACCTTC. Translated, it gives CASSSFLSPGHIYGYTF. This chain joins TRBV27 and TRBJ1-2; TRBD1 might be the D (6 bases). V was pared by 4 bases and J by 4 bases, with 22 bases between. The V gene's germline CDR1 is MNHEY and CDR2 SMNVEV (reference sequence). This CDR3 has 17 residues.

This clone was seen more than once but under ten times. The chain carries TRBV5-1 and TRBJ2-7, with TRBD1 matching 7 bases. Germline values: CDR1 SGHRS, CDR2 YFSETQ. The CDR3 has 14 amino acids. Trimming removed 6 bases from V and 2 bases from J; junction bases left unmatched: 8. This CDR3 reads CASKPRQGPYEQYF. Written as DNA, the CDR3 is TGCGCCAGCAAACCAAGACAGGGACCCTACGAGCAGTACTTC.

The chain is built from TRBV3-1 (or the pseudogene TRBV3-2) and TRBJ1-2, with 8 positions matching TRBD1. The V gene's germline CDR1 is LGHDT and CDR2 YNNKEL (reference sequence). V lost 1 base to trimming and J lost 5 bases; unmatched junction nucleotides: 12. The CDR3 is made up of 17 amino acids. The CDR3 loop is CASSQAIGQGIGYGYTF. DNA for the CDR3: TGTGCCAGCAGCCAAGCAATAGGACAGGGAATCGGTTATGGCTACACCTTC.

CDR3 in amino acids: CASSEDVRGGAEAFF. In DNA, the CDR3 is TGTGCCAGCAGTGAAGATGTCCGAGGGGGCGCGGAAGCTTTCTTT. V is TRBV2 and J is TRBJ1-1; 7 bases are a match to TRBD1. V was clipped by 1 base and J by 8 bases; unmatched bases: 10. The CDR3 has 15 amino acids. Per the germline V gene, CDR1 is SNHLY and CDR2 is FYNNEI.

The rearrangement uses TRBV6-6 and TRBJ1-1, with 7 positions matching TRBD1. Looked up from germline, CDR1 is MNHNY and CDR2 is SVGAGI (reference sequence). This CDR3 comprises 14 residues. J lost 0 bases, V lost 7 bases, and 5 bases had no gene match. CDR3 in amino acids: CASKGGRLNTEAFF. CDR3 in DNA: TGTGCCAGCAAAGGGGGCCGATTGAACACTGAAGCTTTCTTT.

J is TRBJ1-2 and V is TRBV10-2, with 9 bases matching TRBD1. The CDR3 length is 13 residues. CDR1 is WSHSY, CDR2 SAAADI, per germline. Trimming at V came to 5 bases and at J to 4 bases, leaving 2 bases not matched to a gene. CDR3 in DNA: TGCGCCAGCAGTACAGGGGGCAGCTATGGCTACACCTTC. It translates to CASSTGGSYGYTF.